Here is one T cell receptor (beta chain) with its context. Its specificity is not known. The sample belongs to a study of post-analysis software for immune sequencing data. Germline CDR1 MGHRA, CDR2 YSYEKL. The CDR3 loop spans 14 amino acids. The V and J ends lost 7 bases and 1 base, in that order; junction bases with no gene match: 5. Unique molecular identifiers featured in each of the TCR beta cDNA libraries. TCRdb itself ran the PCR reads through MiXCR, one entry per CDR3 protein. The profile shows about 500,000 distinct CDR3 sequences, roughly 45% of them singletons. Study-wide results and caveats: Batch-matched samples strongly co-clustered by F measure. Normalized Chao1 diversity was significantly lower in multiple sclerosis patients than in controls. TRBV segments more frequent in patients than in controls numbered several and included TRBV5-6, TRBV5-1 and TRBV20-1.

This receptor was taken from a girl aged 5-17 years with multiple sclerosis. The sequenced sample consisted of blood. This rearrangement joins TRBV4-1 to TRBJ1-1; 8 nucleotides match TRBD1. CDR3 nucleotide sequence: TGCGCCAGCACCAGAGGACAGGGGAACACTGAAGCTTTCTTT. It codes for CASTRGQGNTEAFF.